This T cell receptor (beta chain) comes out of a study of shared clonotypes between healthy human individuals (TCRdb year 2020). Study-level background: The cohort included three men and a couple of women between 18 and 49 years of age. Per donor, three plates each were used for CD4 naive and CD4 memory, two for CD8 naive, and one for CD8 memory. To estimate repertoire size and how much clonotype sharing occurs between individuals, the study deeply sequenced the blood TCR repertoires of roughly 5 healthy adults. Different laboratories and diverse techniques were used to prepare libraries and sequence TCR repertoires, to increase sequencing depth and limit assay-specific biases. Between about 0.8 and 8.9 billion PBMCs per donor were obtained by leukapheresis. General study outcomes and caveats: Pairwise subsampling led to the expectation that sequencing depth would affect the degree of clonotype sharing among donors. About 5% of naive CD4, around 4% of naive CD8, roughly 2.4% of memory CD4, and 0.35% to 0.4% of memory CD8 clonotypes were shared across a handful of donors. Because the study included only a small number of donors, the genetic and exposure-history diversity represented was limited. Only blood was sampled, and tissue TCR repertoires likely differ from those in blood. Naive subsets generally had larger estimated clonotype richness than memory subsets. Higher generation probabilities were observed for clonotypes shared by all four sorted-subset donors than for non-shared clonotypes. Even with the large sequencing depth, rarefaction of the sorted-subset datasets indicated that sequencing was incomplete.

Using the deep immunoSEQ assay, multiplex PCR amplified TCR CDR3 regions from genomic DNA. Extracted genomic DNA from each cell subset was spread evenly across all wells of several immunoSEQ 96-well plates, with each plate serving as a replicate. Each replicate PCR for sorted subsets received about 220 ng genomic DNA, equal to tens of thousands of T cell genomes. Purified libraries were measured with a Qubit 3.0 fluorometer, size-checked on a Bioanalyzer 2100, and measured again with the KAPA Library Quantification kit. Every immunoSEQ 96-well plate was sequenced on a dedicated single-read 150-cycle Illumina NextSeq 550 flow cell. From the authors' description of their analysis: Because the immunoSEQ output included only junctional sequences and no quality scores, the filtering could not be the same as the filtering used for full-length reads. Sequences were annotated with PyIR, a Python wrapper for IgBLAST v1.9, and V/J genes and CDR3 were assigned using IMGT germline references. Reads were filtered out if the reads had weak V/J assignments (E-value above 1e-6), no CDR3, stop codons, out-of-frame junctions, or ambiguous translated residues. V3J clonotypes were defined as sequences sharing an identical inferred V gene, J gene, and CDR3 amino acid sequence. Percentage overlap between repertoires was computed as shared unique clonotypes divided by the size of the smaller repertoire. Three approaches were used to assess repertoire richness: RTK rarefaction, the Chao1 estimator, and Recon v2.1 estimates of unobserved clonotypes. Generation probabilities were computed with OLGA for all TCRbeta clonotypes obtained by the gDNA method from a few donors. Drawn from immuneACCESS, this table holds only the in-frame rearrangements with V and J called that TCRdb kept. Clones are partly lost; checked studies trace under half to an unresolved V gene and leave the rest unexplained. V, J and clone size are taken as reported in that table, and D and trimming were inferred from the DNA itself. For this sample there are approximately 1,000,000 clones; roughly 74% appear just once. Approximately 0.5% of the sample belongs to the ten largest clones.

The donors were healthy, HIV-negative adults with no recently reported acute infections or vaccinations. All donors were Caucasian adults living in Nashville, Tennessee, USA. CD4+ T cells were enriched by magnetic negative selection; naive cells were then positively selected on CD45RA, and the negative fraction formed the memory subset. Blood was collected by leukapheresis, and PBMCs were isolated by Ficoll-Histopaque density gradient centrifugation and then cryopreserved in liquid nitrogen vapor phase. Analytical flow cytometry was used to check the purity and quantity of each magnetically sorted T cell population. Genomic DNA was isolated from every sorted fraction and measured by UV absorbance on a Nanodrop 2000c. With regard to this clone: It has no known antigen specificity. No quality values exist for individual bases; no much larger clone is one base distant.

The sequence was collected from a man in his late teens or twenties in good health. Some clones in this sample may be carry-over from other donors' samples. Input material: memory CD4+ T cells from PBMCs. Per the publication, the cell subset or site label means: CD45RA-negative fraction.

CDR3 protein: CASTLGMAGNTIYF. The sequence in DNA is TGTGCCAGCACCCTGGGAATGGCTGGAAACACCATATATTTT. Recombination linked TRBV2 to TRBJ1-3; the D gene lacks a confident call. The V and J ends are trimmed by 7 bases and 2 bases, leaving 12 bases between them. The CDR3 starts with the cysteine, ends with the phenylalanine, and has 14 residues. Only CDR3 DNA remains: 42 bases, in frame from the first base. Reading the germline V gene gives CDR1 SNHLY and CDR2 FYNNEI.